The 9 T cell receptor beta chains below all came from one sample that was sequenced in a study of monozygotic twins with inflammatory bowel disease. TCRdb reprocessed the 5' RACE reads and reports one entry per CDR3 protein, with no DNA. Its table records more than 300,000 distinct CDR3 sequences. The sequenced sample was blood. The source is a human donor with ulcerative colitis or Crohn's disease, or a healthy co-twin of an affected twin (not recorded which).

The J gene is TRBJ2-5, the V gene TRBV10-3; there is no DNA to check the TCRdb D call of TRBD1. The CDR3 sequence is 15 residues long. Germline V CDR1 and CDR2: ENHRY, SYGVKD. CDR3 sequence reads: CASLKASGVGETQYF.

The chain links TRBV4-2 to TRBJ2-3; the D call of TRBD2 rests on TCRdb alone, since no DNA is present to check it. This CDR3 spans 17 amino acids. CDR1 is LGHNA, CDR2 YNFKEQ, per germline. The CDR3 spells CASSPGLAGGLTDTQYF.

The chain employs TRBV9 and TRBJ2-7; there is no DNA to check the TCRdb D call of TRBD1. This CDR3 spans 18 amino acids. The germline V gene encodes CDR1 SGDLS and CDR2 YYNGEE. CDR3 protein: CASSVAVSGTGIFHEQYF.

This chain links TRBV7-3 with TRBJ2-1; TCRdb picks TRBD1, but there is no DNA to check that call. The CDR3 sequence is 12 residues long. Looked up from germline, CDR1 is SGHTA and CDR2 is FQGTGA. The CDR3 protein is CASSLTGNFQFF.

This rearrangement joins TRBV5-4 to TRBJ1-1. This CDR3 is built from 12 residues. CDR1 and CDR2 from the germline V gene are SGHNT and YYREEE (reference sequence). This chain's CDR3 is CASPSGGTEAFF. The variable domain in full, completed from reference TRBV5-4 and TRBJ1-1, reads ETGVTQSPTHLIKTRGQQVTLRCSSQSGHNTVSWYQQALGQGPQFIFQYYREEENGRGNFPPRFSGLQFPNYSSELNVNALELDDSALYLCASPSGGTEAFFGQGTRLTVV.

The V gene is TRBV6-5, the J gene TRBJ1-2; TCRdb outputs TRBD1, but without DNA this stays unchecked. The CDR3 runs 13 residues. The V gene's germline CDR1 is MNHEY and CDR2 SVGAGI. CDR3: CASSSDRTYGYTF.

This sequence joins TRBV20-1 and TRBJ2-7; the TCRdb call, TRBD2, lacks DNA for checking. Germline V lookup: CDR1 DFQATT, CDR2 SNEGSKA (reference sequence). The CDR3 is made up of 12 amino acids. CDR3 residues: CSARDRGDQCYF.

This sequence joins TRBV20-1 and TRBJ2-1; the TCRdb call, TRBD1, lacks DNA for checking. CDR1 is DFQATT and CDR2 is SNEGSKA in the germline V gene (reference sequence). This CDR3 comprises 19 residues. The CDR3 loop is CSARRMRVTGGAAYNEQFF.

The rearrangement joins TRBV11-2 to TRBJ2-7; TCRdb indicates TRBD2, and absent DNA this call remains unverified. CDR1 and CDR2 (germline): SGHAT, FQNNGV. This CDR3 has 15 residues. The chain's CDR3 is CASSSQQGLPYEQYF. The variable domain in full, with the rest retrieved from reference TRBV11-2 and TRBJ2-7, is EAGVAQSPRYKIIEKRQSVAFWCNPISGHATLYWYQQILGQGPKLLIQFQNNGVVDDSQLPKDRFSAERLKGVDSTLKIQPAKLEDSAVYLCASSSQQGLPYEQYFGPGTRLTVT.